These 2 T cell receptor beta chains were sequenced from one sample in a study of cytomegalovirus exposure and HLA in healthy donors. This PCR relied on a set of 60 Vbeta primers and 13 Jbeta primers. Only in-frame clones appear in the TCRdb table, and some are missing; sequencing was by immunoSEQ multiplex PCR. The data show about 85,000 clones, more than 75% seen once. Sequenced input: PBMCs. The receptors here all came from a woman aged 45-65 years in good health and CMV-seropositive.

The chain links TRBV29-1 to TRBJ2-7; possible D gene TRBD2, 6 bases. Looked up from germline, CDR1 is SQVTM and CDR2 is ANQGSEA. This CDR3 has 12 residues. Trimming took off 8 bases at V and 3 bases at J, with 14 bases between the two ends. The CDR3 sequence: CSFHGGVYEQYV. The CDR3 DNA is TGCAGCTTCCACGGAGGGGTCTACGAGCAGTACGTC.

This clone was detected only a few times. This chain joins TRBV19 and TRBJ1-2; 9 bases line up with TRBD1. The CDR3 has 14 amino acids. Germline V gene sequence: CDR1 LNHDA, CDR2 SQIVND (reference sequence). The junction had 11 bases not matched to a gene; V was cut back by 7 bases and J by 8 bases. CDR3 bases: TGTGCCAGTACAGACACGGGACAGGGTGGAGGCTACACCTTC. As protein: CASTDTGQGGGYTF.